This passage covers 27 T cell receptor beta chains from one sample sequenced in a study of blood T cell repertoires in COVID-19. TCRdb's copy holds only in-frame clones and misses some; the assay was immunoSEQ multiplex PCR. Found here are 250,000 or so clones, about 87% of them singletons; the top ten hold 3.1%. The source material was PBMCs or T cells enriched from blood (not recorded which). All receptors come from a woman aged 35 to 49 who had been exposed to COVID-19.

Only one count was recorded for this clone. The chain recombines TRBV7-9 with TRBJ1-3; D is ambiguous. There are 16 residues in the CDR3. Trimming took off 1 base at V and 0 bases at J, with 10 bases between the two ends. CDR1 and CDR2 (germline): SEHNR, FQNEAQ (reference sequence). The CDR3 protein is CASSLVGISSGNTIYF. The CDR3 DNA reads as TGTGCCAGCAGCTTAGTCGGGATCAGCTCTGGAAACACCATATATTTT.

The rearrangement links TRBV29-1 to TRBJ2-3; possible D gene TRBD1, 5 bases. The CDR3 has 12 residues. Germline values: CDR1 SQVTM, CDR2 ANQGSEA. Between the trimmed V and J ends, which lost 5 bases and 9 bases, there was a span of 15 bases. As DNA, the CDR3 is TGCAGCGTTTTATATGGCTGGGGCACGCAGTATTTT. This encodes CSVLYGWGTQYF.

V gene TRBV2 combines with J gene TRBJ1-1; 8 nucleotides align to TRBD1. The CDR3 sequence is 16 residues long. In germline, CDR1 is SNHLY, CDR2 FYNNEI. V dropped 6 bases and J dropped 0; count of bases not matched to a gene: 9. The CDR3 bases are TGTGCCAGCAGGTCTAGGACAGGGCTCATGAACACTGAAGCTTTCTTT. It encodes CASRSRTGLMNTEAFF.

The gene calls are TRBV30 and TRBJ2-3; no definite D call. The CDR3 is 15 residues long. V was clipped by 3 bases and J by 2 bases, with 15 bases between them. Germline V gene data show CDR1 as GTSNPN and CDR2 as SVGIG (reference sequence). CDR3 sequence: CAWSALSANTDTQYF. CDR3 in DNA: TGTGCCTGGAGCGCCCTATCCGCTAACACAGATACGCAGTATTTT.

The chain employs TRBV19 and TRBJ2-1; TRBD1 agrees at 8 bases. J gave up 12 bases and V 3 bases, and 7 bases lay outside the gene matches. The germline CDR1 and CDR2 sequences are LNHDA and SQIVND (reference sequence). The CDR3 is 13 amino acids. The CDR3 nucleotides are TGTGCCAGTAGTATTCCAGGGGGCATAGTGCAGTTCTTC. Translated, it gives CASSIPGGIVQFF.

The chain uses TRBV18 and TRBJ1-6; possible D gene TRBD1, 5 bases. This CDR3 is built from 14 residues. Trimming cost V 7 bases and J 7 bases, with 14 bases left between them. Germline-derived CDR1 and CDR2 are KGHSH and LQKENI. The CDR3 loop reads CASCLRQSNSPLHF. The CDR3 DNA follows: TGTGCCAGCTGCCTAAGACAGTCCAATTCACCCCTCCACTTT.

This clone was seen a few times. The chain uses TRBV28 and TRBJ1-5; D gene unclear. The length of the CDR3 is 13 residues. The germline V gene encodes CDR1 MDHEN and CDR2 SYDVKM. V lost 6 bases and J lost 9, with 15 bases in between. CDR3 loop: CASSLSGKRPQHF. The CDR3 coding sequence is TGTGCCAGCAGCCTCTCCGGGAAGCGGCCCCAGCATTTT.

The rearrangement uses TRBV6-2 or TRBV6-3 and TRBJ1-2; D is unresolved. Trimming shortened V by 8 bases and J by 7 bases, and 20 bases separated the two germline ends. Per the germline V gene, CDR1 is MNHEY and CDR2 is SVGEGT. The CDR3 is 14 residues long. DNA of the CDR3: TGTGCCAGCCGCCCAGGTGTAATCCGGAGTGGCTACACCTTC. It encodes CASRPGVIRSGYTF.

V and J are TRBV19 and TRBJ2-4, with 9 nucleotides matching TRBD1. With 4 bases clipped from V and 2 bases from J, the junction kept 6 bases outside the gene matches. Germline V lookup: CDR1 LNHDA, CDR2 SQIVND (reference sequence). This CDR3 has 16 amino acids. CDR3 sequence reads: CASSTGQGWSKNIQYF. CDR3 in DNA: TGTGCCAGTAGTACAGGACAGGGGTGGTCCAAAAACATTCAGTACTTC.

This clone has just one count. The V call is TRBV11-2, the J call TRBJ1-2; D is unclear. Per germline, CDR1 SGHAT and CDR2 FQNNGV. The ends were cut back, 5 bases at V and 2 bases at J, with 15 bases in the middle. This CDR3 has 15 amino acids. The CDR3 region is CASSPSLHTNYGYTF. DNA for the CDR3: TGTGCCAGCAGCCCGTCGTTGCACACAAACTATGGCTACACCTTC.

This rearrangement joins TRBV27 to TRBJ2-2; maybe TRBD2 (6 bases). The V and J ends lost 5 bases and 5 bases respectively, with 15 bases between them. The CDR3 is made up of 15 amino acids. The V gene's germline CDR1 is MNHEY and CDR2 SMNVEV (reference sequence). For the CDR3, the DNA is TGTGCCAGCAGTCCCCATGAGGGGAGGACCGGGGAGCTGTTTTTT. It yields the protein CASSPHEGRTGELFF.

The chain couples TRBV15 to TRBJ1-4, with D possibly matching TRBD1 (6 bases). V lost 8 bases to trimming and J lost 8 bases, with 15 bases between them. There are 13 residues in the CDR3. From germline, CDR1 is LNHNV and CDR2 YYDKDF (reference sequence). This CDR3 reads CATSTGLGEKLFF. CDR3 DNA sequence: TGTGCCACCTCAACAGGGTTAGGGGAAAAACTGTTTTTT.

This chain uses TRBV27 with TRBJ1-5, with D hard to call. CDR1 and CDR2 from the germline V gene are MNHEY and SMNVEV (reference sequence). The germline V and J ends were trimmed by 6 bases and 2 bases, with 14 bases remaining between them. CDR3 length equals 15 residues. The CDR3 loop is CASRRTVSGNQPQHF. The CDR3 DNA follows: TGTGCCAGCAGGAGGACTGTTAGTGGCAATCAGCCCCAGCATTTT.

The CDR3 DNA reads TGTGCCAGCAGCCGACAAGCCACAGATACGCAGTATTTT. Its translation: CASSRQATDTQYF. The gene calls are TRBV6-5 and TRBJ2-3; no firm D call. The V gene's germline CDR1 is MNHEY and CDR2 SVGAGI. The V gene lost 6 bases and the J gene lost 2 bases, with 9 bases spanning the gap. The CDR3 runs 13 residues.

V and J are TRBV6-4 and TRBJ2-1; 9 nucleotides align to TRBD2. Per the germline V gene, CDR1 is MRHNA and CDR2 is SNTAGT. The length of the CDR3 is 15 residues. The J segment lost 4 bases and the V segment lost 9 bases, leaving 10 bases of the junction unmatched. CDR3 protein: CASSLAGEAYNEQFF. The CDR3 DNA is TGTGCCAGTTCATTAGCGGGGGAGGCGTACAATGAGCAGTTCTTC.

CDR3 sequence reads: CASSPGLAAYEQYF. As DNA, the CDR3 is TGCGCCAGCAGCCCCGGACTGGCGGCCTACGAGCAGTACTTC. V gene TRBV4-1 combines with J gene TRBJ2-7; tentatively, D is TRBD2 (5 bases). CDR1 and CDR2 from the germline V gene are MGHRA and YSYEKL. Trimming took off 4 bases at V and 2 bases at J, with 12 bases between the two ends. The CDR3 length is 14 residues.

This clone has a single count. CDR3 in amino acids: CASTLTGMGNTIYF. DNA of the CDR3: TGTGCCAGCACCCTCACAGGGATGGGAAACACCATATATTTT. This chain uses TRBV14 with TRBJ1-3; TRBD1 is a possible D gene (6 bases). The V gene's germline CDR1 is SGHDN and CDR2 FVKESK. Trimming pared 7 bases from V and 4 bases from J, leaving 14 bases between. This CDR3 has 14 residues. The complete variable domain, with remaining parts taken from reference TRBV14 and TRBJ1-3, reads EAGVTQFPSHSVIEKGQTVTLRCDPISGHDNLYWYRRVMGKEIKFLLHFVKESKQDESGMPNNRFLAERTGGTYSTLKVQPAELEDSGVYFCASTLTGMGNTIYFGEGSWLTVV.

The chain is built from TRBV7-2 and TRBJ1-5, with 10 bases matching TRBD1. Germline V gives CDR1 SGHTA, CDR2 FQGNSA. V shed 1 base, J shed 6 bases, and the junction held 3 bases outside the gene matches. The CDR3 runs 15 residues. The CDR3 sequence is CASSLGQGAGQPQHF. Here the CDR3 DNA reads TGTGCCAGCAGCTTAGGACAGGGGGCAGGTCAGCCCCAGCATTTT.

This clone appeared a single time. V and J are TRBV3-1 (or the pseudogene TRBV3-2) and TRBJ1-2; D gene ambiguous. V was trimmed by 8 bases and J by 4 bases, leaving 17 bases between them. This CDR3 has 14 residues. Germline V CDR1 and CDR2: LGHDT, YNNKEL (reference sequence). The CDR3 nucleotides are TGTGCCAGCTCTAACCCCGATAACCCCTATGGCTACACCTTC. This codes for CASSNPDNPYGYTF.

V and J are TRBV3-1 (or the pseudogene TRBV3-2) and TRBJ1-2, with D unclear. Deletions cut 4 bases from V and 2 bases from J, with 11 bases between. The CDR3 runs 14 residues. The germline V gene has CDR1 LGHDT and CDR2 YNNKEL (reference sequence). The CDR3: CASSPWTGNYGYTF. For the CDR3, the DNA is TGTGCCAGCAGCCCGTGGACGGGGAACTATGGCTACACCTTC.

The chain has TRBV4-1 and TRBJ2-5, with TRBD2 matching over 10 bases. V lost 4 bases, J lost 5 bases, and 16 bases stayed unmatched. Germline assignment: CDR1 MGHRA and CDR2 YSYEKL. CDR3 length: 18 residues. This CDR3 is CASSPLAGVNTGEETQYF. In DNA, the CDR3 is TGCGCCAGCAGCCCGCTAGCGGGAGTAAATACCGGGGAGGAGACCCAGTACTTC.

The gene calls are TRBV29-1 and TRBJ2-2, with D uncertain. V gave up 3 bases and J gave up 1 base, with 6 bases separating them. Germline V gene lookup returns CDR1 SQVTM and CDR2 ANQGSEA. The length of the CDR3 is 13 residues. Here the CDR3 reads CSVEPGNTGELFF. Written as DNA, the CDR3 is TGCAGCGTTGAGCCAGGGAACACCGGGGAGCTGTTTTTT.

The chain recombines TRBV6-5 with TRBJ1-1; perhaps TRBD1 as D (6 bases). V lost 5 bases to trimming and J lost 1 base, with 14 bases between them. The CDR3 has 15 residues. In germline, CDR1 is MNHEY, CDR2 SVGAGI. The CDR3 reads CASSRGGGENTEAFF. CDR3 DNA: TGTGCCAGCAGTAGAGGGGGGGGTGAGAACACTGAAGCTTTCTTT.

The sample holds one count of this clone. At one end, the junction sequence differs from germline, possibly due to a read error. The chain recombines TRBV5-1 with TRBJ1-5; possibly TRBD1 for D (5 bases). The germline gives CDR1 SGHRS, CDR2 YFSETQ. There are 15 residues in the CDR3. This CDR3 is CASSLVPGKNQPQHF. CDR3 nucleotides: TGTGCCAGCAGCTTGGTTCCAGGGAAAAATCAGCCCCAGCATTTT.

The CDR3 nucleotides read TGTGCCATCAGTGACCGGACAGGGGAGTACGAGCAGTACTTC. Amino acids: CAISDRTGEYEQYF. J is TRBJ2-7 and V is TRBV10-3, with TRBD1 matching 9 bases. The CDR3 is made up of 14 amino acids. The V segment lost 3 bases and the J segment 4 bases; nucleotides outside the gene matches: 4. Germline-derived CDR1 and CDR2 are ENHRY and SYGVKD.

V gene TRBV18 combines with J gene TRBJ2-1; TRBD2 matches at 8 bases. Looked up from germline, CDR1 is KGHSH and CDR2 is LQKENI. V lost 4 bases to trimming and J lost 6 bases; unmatched junction nucleotides: 20. The CDR3 loop spans 19 amino acids. The CDR3 protein is CASSQSGDSGNFLLNEQFF. CDR3 DNA: TGTGCCAGCTCACAATCAGGTGATAGCGGGAATTTCTTACTCAATGAGCAGTTCTTC.

The chain has TRBV27 and TRBJ1-1; TRBD1 aligns across 7 bases. J lost 3 bases, V lost 3 bases, and 4 bases had no gene match. CDR3 length equals 14 residues. Germline V gene lookup returns CDR1 MNHEY and CDR2 SMNVEV (reference sequence). The CDR3 bases are TGTGCCAGCAGTTTTCAGGGGGAAGACACTGAAGCTTTCTTT. Translating gives CASSFQGEDTEAFF.